Sequencing of this T cell receptor beta chain was carried out in a study of blood T cell repertoires in COVID-19. Across the study: Samples of COVID-19 (acute and convalescent) were obtained from the United States, Italy and Spain.

There are 11 residues in the CDR3. With 7 bases clipped from V and 3 bases from J, the junction kept 1 base outside the gene matches. CDR1 SQVTM and CDR2 ANQGSEA come from the germline V gene. The Seattle patients, enrolled during active infection, were followed longitudinally. Authors' methods: Amplifying reference gene primers gave estimates of nucleated cell counts. Sequenced by immunoSEQ multiplex PCR; TCRdb stores in-frame clones only, minus some. From that table come the V and J calls and clone size; the DNA was used to work out D and trimming. The sample has hundreds of thousands of clones; 70% to 90% are singletons.

Source material: peripheral blood. The gene calls are TRBV29-1 and TRBJ2-3; 7 bases agree with TRBD2. The TCR sequence derives from a woman aged 25 to 45 with COVID-19, enrolled during active disease. The CDR3 nucleotides are TGCAGCGCCGGGGGGACAGATACGCAGTATTTT. Amino acid sequence: CSAGGTDTQYF.